The rows below give T cell receptor beta chains drawn from one sample of a study of human T cells and chemical hapten exposure. TCRdb reprocessed the RACE reads via MiXCR and lists one record per CDR3 protein. Of 180,000 or so distinct CDR3 sequences in the sample, approximately 14% were seen once. The sequenced sample was whole blood, obtained in connection with sensitization to the hapten diphenylcyclopropenone (DPC). The receptor set was obtained from a woman in her 30s with alopecia areata. Some clones in this sample may be carry-over from other donors' samples. Each CDR3 is given with its conserved first and last residue. A D gene is named only where the DNA matches it firmly. Clone size, where shown, is once, few, many, or a class for clones that have expanded.

D gene,V gene,CDR3 length,J gene,clone size,CDR3 DNA,CDR3 protein
NA,TRBV27,11,TRBJ2-7,many,TGTGCCAGCAGTTCCGGCTACGAGCAGTACTTC,CASSSGYEQYF
TRBD2,TRBV5-1,15,TRBJ2-3,few,TGCGCCAGCAGCCTGGTTGGACTAGCGGAAGATACGCAGTATTTT,CASSLVGLAEDTQYF
NA,TRBV6-5,13,TRBJ2-3,many,TGTGCCAGCAGTTCCTTAAACACAGATACGCAGTATTTT,CASSSLNTDTQYF
NA,TRBV29-1,13,TRBJ1-6,NA,TGCAGCGTTGGAAGCAGTTTTAATTCACCCCTCCACTTT,CSVGSSFNSPLHF
NA,TRBV7-8,15,TRBJ1-2,NA,TGTGCCAGCAGCTTATCATGGGGGCGAGACTATGGCTACACCTTC,CASSLSWGRDYGYTF
NA,TRBV10-3,12,TRBJ1-2,NA,TGTGCCATCAGTGAGTCCTCCTATGGCTACACCTTC,CAISESSYGYTF
NA,TRBV3-1,14,TRBJ1-5,NA,TGTGCCAGCAGCCAAGACACGGGGGTACAGCCCCAGCATTTT,CASSQDTGVQPQHF
NA,TRBV11-2,15,TRBJ2-1,few,TGTGCCAGCAGCCGGATTAGCGGCGTACTTGGTGAGCAGTTCTTC,CASSRISGVLGEQFF
NA,TRBV4-3,16,TRBJ1-1,NA,TGCGCCAGCAGCCAAGATCTAACGGACAGAGCATCCCTGACTTTCTTT,CASSQDLTDRASLTFF
NA,TRBV24-1,15,TRBJ2-1,few,TGTGCCACCAGTGGGCAGGGGAGCTCCTACAATGAGCAGTTCTTC,CATSGQGSSYNEQFF
TRBD2,TRBV6-6,13,TRBJ2-1,few,TGTGCCCACAGGCTAGCGGGAGGCGATGAGCAGTTCTTC,CAHRLAGGDEQFF
NA,TRBV6-4,14,TRBJ2-2,many,TGTGCCAGCAGTGGCGGTTCGAGTACCGGGGAGCTGTTTTTT,CASSGGSSTGELFF
TRBD1,TRBV4-3,16,TRBJ2-2,few,TGCGCTAGCAGCCAGCTAGTCCGGGACAGGGGCGGGGAGCTGTTTTTT,CASSQLVRDRGGELFF
NA,TRBV10-3,13,TRBJ1-2,NA,TGTGCCATCAAGGGGGGCTTCGCTAATGGCTACACCTTC,CAIKGGFANGYTF
NA,TRBV4-1,14,TRBJ2-3,NA,TGCGCCAGCTCGAGGCAGGCGTTCACAGATACGCAGTATTTT,CASSRQAFTDTQYF
NA,TRBV7-9,15,TRBJ1-5,many,TGTGCCAGCAGCTTATCGGGGATTAGCAATCAGCCCCAGCATTTT,CASSLSGISNQPQHF
NA,TRBV4-2,14,TRBJ2-1,many,TGTGCCAGCAGCCGACGCAATGGGGTCGATGAGCAGTTCTTC,CASSRRNGVDEQFF
NA,TRBV20-1,14,TRBJ1-6,NA,TGCAGTGCTACACCGACAGTATCTAATTCACCCCTCCACTTT,CSATPTVSNSPLHF
TRBD2,TRBV4-2,19,TRBJ2-2,NA,TGTGCCAGCAGCCCTTCTCGGACTAGCGGGGGGGCTATTCGAGGGGAGCTGTTTTTT,CASSPSRTSGGAIRGELFF
TRBD1,TRBV7-9,18,TRBJ2-7,few,TGTGCCAGCAGCTTCCGAGTTTCAACCGGGACAGTAACCTACGAGCAGTACTTC,CASSFRVSTGTVTYEQYF
NA,TRBV9,15,TRBJ2-3,NA,TGTGCCAGCAGCGTAGCTCCAGACTACACAGATACGCAGTATTTT,CASSVAPDYTDTQYF
NA,TRBV6-6,14,TRBJ1-5,NA,TGTGCCAGCAGTTACCAGGATAGCAATCAGCCCCAGCATTTT,CASSYQDSNQPQHF
NA,TRBV5-5,14,TRBJ2-1,many,TGTGCCAGCAGCTTGGCCAGGGTTGGAGATGAGCAGTTCTTC,CASSLARVGDEQFF
NA,TRBV7-8,13,TRBJ2-5,NA,TGTGCCAGCAGCCGGCTCTTGTCGGAGACCCAGTACTTC,CASSRLLSETQYF
NA,TRBV20-1,14,TRBJ2-2,NA,TGCAGTGCGCCCGGAACAAGGAACACCGGGGAGCTGTTTTTT,CSAPGTRNTGELFF
NA,TRBV28,15,TRBJ1-2,NA,TGTGCCAGCAGTTCCGAGGGCCCGGGACCCTACCCCTACACCTTC,CASSSEGPGPYPYTF
NA,TRBV7-3,19,TRBJ2-6,NA,TGTGCCAGCAGCCCCAGACGGTTAAACGCTATCTCTGGGGCCAACGTCCTGACTTTC,CASSPRRLNAISGANVLTF
NA,TRBV20-1,15,TRBJ2-1,few,TGCAGTGCCCCAAGACGGGAGCCCCCTTACAATGAGCAGTTCTTC,CSAPRREPPYNEQFF
NA,TRBV7-9,19,TRBJ2-2,few,TGTGCCAGCAGCTTAGGGCCGGGGCTACAGGGTGGAAGGACCGGGGAGCTGTTTTTT,CASSLGPGLQGGRTGELFF
NA,TRBV7-2,14,TRBJ2-2,few,TGTGCCAGCAGCATACCATACGGCACCGGGGAGCTGTTTTTT,CASSIPYGTGELFF
NA,TRBV6-2/TRBV6-3,15,TRBJ2-7,few,TGTGCCAGCAGTTACGCGGGTGCGGGGACTTACGAGCAGTACTTC,CASSYAGAGTYEQYF
NA,TRBV28,14,TRBJ1-4,many,TGTGCCAGCAGCTCCGGGACCCTGGGGGAAAAACTGTTTTTT,CASSSGTLGEKLFF
NA,TRBV6-2/TRBV6-3,13,TRBJ2-3,NA,TGTGCCAGCAGCCCTATAGCAGTGGATACGCAGTATTTT,CASSPIAVDTQYF
NA,TRBV10-3,15,TRBJ2-1,NA,TGTGCCATCAGTGGGGACGGAAGCTCCTACAATGAGCAGTTCTTC,CAISGDGSSYNEQFF
NA,TRBV2,16,TRBJ2-3,NA,TGTGCCAGCAGTGAAGAAGGGTACAGGCGCACAGATACGCAGTATTTT,CASSEEGYRRTDTQYF
TRBD2,TRBV7-2,16,TRBJ2-5,many,TGTGCCAGCAGCGACACTAGCGGGAGGGCCGGGGAGACCCAGTACTTC,CASSDTSGRAGETQYF
TRBD1,TRBV6-7,18,TRBJ2-1,NA,TGTGCCAGCAGCCACCCCCGGAACAGGGGCCCTATGCGCAATGAGCAGTTCTTC,CASSHPRNRGPMRNEQFF
NA,TRBV2,14,TRBJ2-2,few,TGTGCCAGCAGTGTCGACTGGGACGCCGGGGAGCTGTTTTTT,CASSVDWDAGELFF
TRBD1,TRBV6-1,10,TRBJ1-2,NA,TGTGCCAGCAGTGAAGGGACAGGCACCTTC,CASSEGTGTF
TRBD2,TRBV19,13,TRBJ2-2,NA,TGTGCCAGTAAAATAGCGGGGGAAGGGGAGCTGTTTTTT,CASKIAGEGELFF
NA,TRBV11-2,14,TRBJ2-5,NA,TGTGCCAGCAGCCCACAGTACGGGAGTGGGACCCAGTACTTC,CASSPQYGSGTQYF
NA,TRBV24-1,14,TRBJ1-1,NA,TGTGCCACCACGTCCGGAAAGATGAACACTGAAGCTTTCTTT,CATTSGKMNTEAFF